The 26 T cell receptor beta chains below all came from one sample that was sequenced in a study of Graves' ophthalmopathy and Graves' hyperthyroidism. RNA served as the template for amplifying TCR beta CDR3 regions. An initial RT-PCR round employing HTBI primers preceded a second-round multiplex PCR. TCRdb processed the multiplex PCR reads anew with MiXCR; each CDR3 protein has one entry. The data hold about 700,000 distinct CDR3 sequences, with roughly 40% observed a single time. The sequencing sample was made of peripheral blood. The receptors were sampled from an adult man with Graves' ophthalmopathy.

The chain is built from TRBV6-6 and TRBJ1-1; 8 bases match TRBD1. This CDR3 contains 14 residues. After removal of 6 bases from V and 1 base from J, the junction contained 4 bases not matched to a gene. Germline V gene lookup returns CDR1 MNHNY and CDR2 SVGAGI (reference sequence). This CDR3 is CASRPDRGNTEAFF. In DNA form, the CDR3 reads TGTGCCAGCAGACCCGACAGGGGGAACACTGAAGCTTTCTTT.

This clonotype has a handful of counts. The rearrangement uses TRBV12-3 or TRBV12-4 and TRBJ1-5, with a weak D call TRBD1 (6 bases). This CDR3 region has 14 residues. Trimming took off 9 bases at V and 1 base at J, with 13 bases between the two ends. The CDR3 DNA reads as TGTGCCAGTAACAGGGTGGGAAGCAATCAGCCCCAGCATTTT. Residues: CASNRVGSNQPQHF.

CDR3 protein: CASSSGGQFGEKLFF. The CDR3 bases are TGTGCCAGCAGCTCAGGGGGGCAATTTGGTGAAAAACTGTTTTTT. The chain uses TRBV11-2 and TRBJ1-4; 7 nucleotides align to TRBD1. V dropped 4 bases and J dropped 7; count of bases not matched to a gene: 9. The CDR3 consists of 15 residues. Germline V gene lookup returns CDR1 SGHAT and CDR2 FQNNGV.

This clonotype showed up just a few times. Germline is not matched at one junction end, which may reflect a read error. V usage is TRBV7-9 and J usage is TRBJ1-4; D is possibly TRBD1 (6 bases). This CDR3 contains 16 residues. The germline CDR1 and CDR2 sequences are SEHNR and FQNEAQ (reference sequence). CDR3 coding DNA: TGCGCCAGCAGCCAAGGATACAGGGTCGACAGTGAAAAACTGTTTTTT. Protein product: CASSQGYRVDSEKLFF. Full variable domain (outside the CDR3, taken from reference TRBV7-9 and TRBJ1-4): DTGVSQNPRHKITKRGQNVTFRCDPISEHNRLYWYRQTLGQGPEFLTYFQNEAQLEKSRLLSDRFSAERPKGSFSTLEIQRTEQGDSAMYLCASSQGYRVDSEKLFFGSGTQLSVL.

The chain recombines TRBV11-1 with TRBJ2-2; D remains unclear. Germline loops: CDR1 SGHAT, CDR2 FQDESV (reference sequence). The length of the CDR3 is 14 residues. V was clipped by 5 bases and J by 7 bases, with 14 bases between them. CDR3 bases: TGTGCCAGCAGCATCCGACGGGCCGGCGGGGAGCTGTTTTTT. As protein: CASSIRRAGGELFF.

With respect to this clonotype: Germline is not matched at one junction end, which may reflect a read error. The rearrangement links TRBV7-9 to TRBJ2-6, with 8 positions matching TRBD2. This CDR3 is built from 13 residues. Germline CDR1 is SEHNR and CDR2 is FQNEAQ (reference sequence). CDR3 in DNA: TGTGCCAGCAGCTTTAGCGGGGACAACGTCCTGACTTTC. Translating it yields CASSFSGDNVLTF.

This clonotype was picked up one time. The CDR3 carries no conserved terminal phenylalanine or tryptophan, so it likely arises from a read error. In DNA form, the CDR3 reads TGTGCCAGCAGTGTGGCAGGGACTTCACCCCTCCACTCT. Translated: CASSVAGTSPLHS. This rearrangement joins TRBV10-3 to TRBJ1-6, with D possibly being TRBD1 (5 bases). The CDR3 totals 13 residues. Germline lookup yields CDR1 ENHRY and CDR2 SYGVKD.

This clonotype was seen many times. The rearrangement links TRBV29-1 to TRBJ1-4, with a weak D call TRBD1 (6 bases). The V gene's germline CDR1 is SQVTM and CDR2 ANQGSEA. This CDR3 spans 12 amino acids. Trimming took off 1 base at V and 10 bases at J, with 10 bases between the two ends. CDR3 sequence (DNA): TGCAGCGTTGAAGCAGGGGTGGCAAAACTGTTTTTT. This sequence encodes CSVEAGVAKLFF.

This rearrangement joins TRBV10-3 to TRBJ2-5, with D maybe TRBD2 (5 bases). The V and J ends lost 4 bases and 1 base respectively, with 13 bases between them. The CDR3 extends over 15 amino acids. In germline, CDR1 is ENHRY, CDR2 SYGVKD. DNA for the CDR3: TGTGCCATCAGTGGCTCCGGGGAACTCCAAGAGACCCAGTACTTC. Its translation is CAISGSGELQETQYF.

This chain connects TRBV7-9 to TRBJ2-7, with D maybe TRBD1 (6 bases). The CDR3 length is 13 residues. Trimming took off 5 bases at V and 5 bases at J, with 13 bases between the two ends. Germline CDR1 and CDR2: SEHNR and FQNEAQ (reference sequence). The CDR3, as DNA: TGTGCCAGCAGCCCTGGGGGCCTACACGAGCAGTACTTC. Protein: CASSPGGLHEQYF.

Written as DNA, the CDR3 is TGTGCCAGCACCCAGGGAGAGGACTACGAGCAGTACTTC. This translates into CASTQGEDYEQYF. The V and J genes are TRBV27 and TRBJ2-7, with D tentatively TRBD1 or TRBD2 (5 bases each). The germline V gene has CDR1 MNHEY and CDR2 SMNVEV (reference sequence). The CDR3 extends over 13 amino acids. With 7 bases removed from V and 3 bases from J, the gap between germline ends came to 13 bases.

V usage is TRBV11-1 and J usage is TRBJ1-2; a weak D match, TRBD1 (6 bases). The V end lost 0 bases, the J end lost 7 bases, and 18 bases lay between the germline ends. Germline loops: CDR1 SGHAT, CDR2 FQDESV (reference sequence). The CDR3 has 16 residues. CDR3 protein: CASSLARSRQVGGYTF. The CDR3 nucleotides are TGTGCCAGCAGCTTAGCGAGGAGCCGACAGGTCGGTGGCTACACCTTC.

The table lists this clonotype with a few counts. The gene calls are TRBV25-1 and TRBJ2-2; D remains unclear. V was clipped by 6 bases and J by 10 bases, with 12 bases between them. The CDR3 has 12 amino acids. In germline, CDR1 is MGHDK, CDR2 SYGVNS. CDR3 protein: CASRWPPVELFF. In nucleotides, the CDR3 is TGTGCCAGCAGATGGCCTCCCGTGGAGCTGTTTTTT.

The rearrangement links TRBV10-3 to TRBJ2-7; 10 bases align to TRBD1. Germline trimming cut 4 bases from V and 7 bases from J; bases unmatched to any gene: 10. CDR3 length: 15 residues. Germline CDR1 and CDR2: ENHRY and SYGVKD. CDR3 coding DNA: TGTGCCATCAGTGCCGTGACAGGGGGCGGAGGAGAGCAGTACTTC. Protein sequence: CAISAVTGGGGEQYF.

The table lists this clonotype with many counts. The rearrangement joins TRBV9 to TRBJ1-5, with no clear D. The length of the CDR3 is 13 residues. V was trimmed by 4 bases and J by 1 base, leaving 6 bases between them. Germline V lookup: CDR1 SGDLS, CDR2 YYNGEE. This CDR3 reads CASSPTSNQPQHF. As DNA, the CDR3 is TGTGCCAGCAGCCCGACGAGCAATCAGCCCCAGCATTTT.

This clonotype has just a few counts. This chain links TRBV20-1 with TRBJ1-5; D unclear. Looked up from germline, CDR1 is DFQATT and CDR2 is SNEGSKA (reference sequence). This CDR3 has 13 residues. V gave up 1 base and J gave up 3 bases, with 7 bases separating them. The CDR3 sequence: CSARGLINQPQHF. The CDR3 bases are TGCAGTGCTAGAGGACTAATCAATCAGCCCCAGCATTTT.

Many counts were recorded for this clonotype. This sequence joins TRBV7-9 and TRBJ1-1, with a weak D call TRBD1 (5 bases). Per germline, CDR1 SEHNR and CDR2 FQNEAQ (reference sequence). Between the trimmed V and J ends, which lost 1 base and 6 bases, there was a span of 15 bases. CDR3 length equals 15 residues. The CDR3 sequence: CASSLGSQGGAEAFF. The CDR3 nucleotides read TGTGCCAGCAGCTTAGGCAGCCAGGGCGGCGCTGAAGCTTTCTTT.

This clonotype turned up a few times. The chain joins TRBV24-1 to TRBJ2-3; 8 bases align to TRBD2. CDR1 KGHDR and CDR2 SFDVKD come from the germline V gene. The J segment lost 5 bases and the V segment lost 0 bases, leaving 6 bases of the junction unmatched. The CDR3 totals 16 residues. CDR3 sequence (DNA): TGTGCCACCAGTGATTTGAGCGGGAGCAATGGAGATACGCAGTATTTT. Protein sequence: CATSDLSGSNGDTQYF.

The sample holds many counts of this clonotype. V usage is TRBV24-1 and J usage is TRBJ1-4; 12 nucleotides match TRBD1. Germline loops: CDR1 KGHDR, CDR2 SFDVKD. CDR3 length: 15 residues. J gave up 8 bases and V 7 bases, and 7 bases lay outside the gene matches. The CDR3 protein is CATSEGQGAREKLFF. The DNA for the CDR3 is TGTGCCACCAGCGAGGGACAGGGGGCAAGGGAAAAACTGTTTTTT.

This clonotype turned up a few times. The V and J genes are TRBV20-1 and TRBJ1-1, with no clear D. V gave up 0 bases and J gave up 5 bases, with 16 bases separating them. The germline CDR1 and CDR2 sequences are DFQATT and SNEGSKA (reference sequence). This CDR3 is built from 15 residues. CDR3 DNA sequence: TGCAGTGCTAGAGATGGGTCCAAGGCCCGGACTGAAGCTTTCTTT. Translated: CSARDGSKARTEAFF.

The J gene is TRBJ2-7, the V gene TRBV24-1, with 9 bases aligning to TRBD1. Germline values: CDR1 KGHDR, CDR2 SFDVKD. The CDR3 is 14 amino acids. For the CDR3, the DNA is TGTGCTCCCCTGTCCGGGACAGGGACCTACGAGCAGTACTTC. It specifies CAPLSGTGTYEQYF.

Remarks on this clonotype: One base away lies a much larger clone, so this may be a sequencing read error. The J gene is TRBJ1-4, the V gene TRBV19; a possible D gene is TRBD1 (5 bases). CDR1 and CDR2 (germline): LNHDA, SQIVND (reference sequence). The CDR3 totals 13 residues. V lost 11 bases, J lost 7 bases, and 17 bases lay in between. This chain's CDR3 is CAGNKGRAEKLFF. DNA for the CDR3: TGTGCCGGTAACAAGGGGCGCGCTGAAAAACTGTTTTTT.

This clonotype was counted many times. This rearrangement joins TRBV20-1 to TRBJ2-7; no firm D call. The CDR3 totals 11 residues. Germline V gene data show CDR1 as DFQATT and CDR2 as SNEGSKA (reference sequence). V was shortened by 5 bases and J by 1 base, with 6 bases between the two germline ends. CDR3 sequence (DNA): TGCAGTGCTTCCGGGTCCTACGAGCAGTACTTC. As protein: CSASGSYEQYF.

A remark on this clonotype: This may come from a read error, since a much larger clone is one base off. The chain recombines TRBV10-2 with TRBJ1-2; D remains ambiguous. The germline V gene encodes CDR1 WSHSY and CDR2 SAAADI. CDR3 length: 13 amino acids. The CDR3 spells CASSYLGKDSYTF. In DNA, the CDR3 is TGTGCCAGCAGTTACCTGGGGAAGGATAGCTACACCTTC.

The sample holds a few counts of this clonotype. This chain joins TRBV5-4 and TRBJ2-5; D unclear. Germline V CDR1 and CDR2: SGHNT, YYREEE (reference sequence). The ends were cut back, 3 bases at V and 5 bases at J, with 11 bases in the middle. The CDR3 contains 13 residues. CDR3 loop: CASSSERMETQYF. CDR3 coding DNA: TGTGCCAGCAGCTCCGAGAGAATGGAGACCCAGTACTTC.

This clonotype was observed at least ten times. The genes are TRBV7-9 and TRBJ2-7; tentatively, D is TRBD2 (7 bases). Germline V gene sequence: CDR1 SEHNR, CDR2 FQNEAQ (reference sequence). V lost 5 bases to trimming and J lost 5 bases, with 13 bases between them. This CDR3 contains 13 residues. This chain's CDR3 is CASSPGGLDEQYF. The CDR3 region has the DNA TGTGCCAGCAGCCCGGGGGGCTTGGACGAGCAGTACTTC. Looking up the rest from reference TRBV7-9 and TRBJ2-7 gives the full variable domain: DTGVSQNPRHKITKRGQNVTFRCDPISEHNRLYWYRQTLGQGPEFLTYFQNEAQLEKSRLLSDRFSAERPKGSFSTLEIQRTEQGDSAMYLCASSPGGLDEQYFGPGTRLTVT.